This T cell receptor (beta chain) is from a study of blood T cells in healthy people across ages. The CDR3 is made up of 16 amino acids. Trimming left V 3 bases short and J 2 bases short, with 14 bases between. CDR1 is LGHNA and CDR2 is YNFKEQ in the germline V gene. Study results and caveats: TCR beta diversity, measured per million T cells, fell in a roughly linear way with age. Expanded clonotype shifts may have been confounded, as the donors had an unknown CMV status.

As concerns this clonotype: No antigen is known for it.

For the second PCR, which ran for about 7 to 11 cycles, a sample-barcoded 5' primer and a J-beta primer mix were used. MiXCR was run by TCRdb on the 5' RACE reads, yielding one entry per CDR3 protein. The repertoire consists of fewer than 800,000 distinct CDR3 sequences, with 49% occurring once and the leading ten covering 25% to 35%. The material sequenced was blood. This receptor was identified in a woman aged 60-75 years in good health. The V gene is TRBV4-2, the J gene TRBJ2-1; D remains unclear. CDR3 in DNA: TGTGCCAGCAGCCAGACCGCGACTCTACCCTACAATGAGCAGTTCTTC. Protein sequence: CASSQTATLPYNEQFF.